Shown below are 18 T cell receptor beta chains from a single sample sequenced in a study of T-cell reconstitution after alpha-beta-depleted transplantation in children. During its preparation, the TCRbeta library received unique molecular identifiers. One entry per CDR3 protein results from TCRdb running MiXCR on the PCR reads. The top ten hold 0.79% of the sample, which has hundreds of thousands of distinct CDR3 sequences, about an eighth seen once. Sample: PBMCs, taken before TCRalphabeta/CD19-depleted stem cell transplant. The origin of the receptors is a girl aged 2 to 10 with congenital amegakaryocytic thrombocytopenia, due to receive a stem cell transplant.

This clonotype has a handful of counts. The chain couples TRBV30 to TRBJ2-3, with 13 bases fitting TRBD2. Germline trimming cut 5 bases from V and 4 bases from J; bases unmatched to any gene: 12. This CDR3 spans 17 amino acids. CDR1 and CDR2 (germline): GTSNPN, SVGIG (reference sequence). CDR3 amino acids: CAWGHERTSGSADTQYF. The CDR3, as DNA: TGTGCCTGGGGTCATGAGAGGACTAGCGGGAGTGCAGATACGCAGTATTTT.

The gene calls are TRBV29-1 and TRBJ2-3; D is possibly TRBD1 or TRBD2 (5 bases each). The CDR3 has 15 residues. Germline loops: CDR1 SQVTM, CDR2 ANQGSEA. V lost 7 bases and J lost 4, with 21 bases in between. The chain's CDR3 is CSAKRDPGSADTQYF. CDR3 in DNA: TGCAGCGCCAAACGGGACCCAGGAAGCGCAGATACGCAGTATTTT.

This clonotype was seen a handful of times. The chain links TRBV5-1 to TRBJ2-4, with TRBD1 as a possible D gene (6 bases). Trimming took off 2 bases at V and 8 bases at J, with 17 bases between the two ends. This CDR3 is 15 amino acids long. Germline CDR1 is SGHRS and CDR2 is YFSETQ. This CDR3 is CASSFRAQGLDIQYF. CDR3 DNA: TGCGCCAGCAGCTTTCGCGCACAGGGATTGGACATTCAGTACTTC.

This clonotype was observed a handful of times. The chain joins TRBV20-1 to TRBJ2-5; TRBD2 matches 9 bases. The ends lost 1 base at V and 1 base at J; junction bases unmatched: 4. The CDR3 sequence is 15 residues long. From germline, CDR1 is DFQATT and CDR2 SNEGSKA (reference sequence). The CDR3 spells CSARVGTSLQETQYF. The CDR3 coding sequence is TGCAGTGCTAGAGTAGGGACTAGCCTCCAAGAGACCCAGTACTTC.

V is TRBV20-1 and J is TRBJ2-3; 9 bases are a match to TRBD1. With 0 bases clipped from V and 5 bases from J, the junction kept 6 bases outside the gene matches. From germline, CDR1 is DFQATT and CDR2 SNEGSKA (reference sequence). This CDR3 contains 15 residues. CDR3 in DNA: TGCAGTGCTAGAGATCAGGGACAGGGAGTAGATACGCAGTATTTT. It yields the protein CSARDQGQGVDTQYF.

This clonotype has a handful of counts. The CDR3 region is CASSQAGTLGAGANVLTF. The DNA for the CDR3 is TGTGCCAGCAGCCAAGCGGGGACCCTCGGGGCTGGGGCCAACGTCCTGACTTTC. This chain connects TRBV3-1 to TRBJ2-6; D possibly matches TRBD1 or TRBD2 (5 bases each). Trimming left V 1 base short and J 2 bases short, with 15 bases between. The germline gives CDR1 LGHDT, CDR2 YNNKEL (reference sequence). There are 18 residues in the CDR3.

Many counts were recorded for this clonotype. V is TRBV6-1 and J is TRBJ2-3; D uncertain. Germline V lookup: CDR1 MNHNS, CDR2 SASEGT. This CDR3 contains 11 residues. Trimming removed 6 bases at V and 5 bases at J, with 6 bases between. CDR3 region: CASSEIDTQYF. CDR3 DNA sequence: TGTGCCAGCAGCGAAATAGATACGCAGTATTTT.

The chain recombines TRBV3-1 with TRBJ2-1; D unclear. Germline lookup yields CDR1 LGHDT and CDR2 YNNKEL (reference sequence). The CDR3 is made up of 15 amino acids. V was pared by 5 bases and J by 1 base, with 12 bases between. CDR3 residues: CASSLYVGSYNEQFF. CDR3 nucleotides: TGTGCCAGCAGCTTATATGTCGGTTCCTACAATGAGCAGTTCTTC.

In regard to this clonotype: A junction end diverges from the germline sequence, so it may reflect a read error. CDR3 sequence: CSARPTGQTLVAKNIQSF. For the CDR3, the DNA is TGCAGTGCTAGGCCCACGGGACAGACCCTCGTAGCCAAAAACATTCAGTCCTTC. The chain recombines TRBV20-1 with TRBJ2-4, with 7 bases matching TRBD1. This CDR3 has 18 amino acids. Per the germline V gene, CDR1 is DFQATT and CDR2 is SNEGSKA (reference sequence).

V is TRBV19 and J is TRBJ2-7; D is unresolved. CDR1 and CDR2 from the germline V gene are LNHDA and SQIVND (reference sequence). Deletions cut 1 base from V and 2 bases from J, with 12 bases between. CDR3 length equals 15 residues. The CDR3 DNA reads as TGTGCCAGTAGTATAGGGAGTTACGGAACCTACGAGCAGTACTTC. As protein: CASSIGSYGTYEQYF.

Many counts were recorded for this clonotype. CDR3 sequence: CASSLTIRRNGELFF. CDR3 sequence (DNA): TGTGCCAGCAGCCTCACCATTCGCAGGAACGGGGAGCTGTTTTTT. This chain connects TRBV5-5 to TRBJ2-2; D gene uncertain. This CDR3 is 15 amino acids long. V dropped 4 bases and J dropped 7 bases, with 17 bases sitting between them. The germline CDR1 and CDR2 sequences are SGHKS and YYEKEE (reference sequence).

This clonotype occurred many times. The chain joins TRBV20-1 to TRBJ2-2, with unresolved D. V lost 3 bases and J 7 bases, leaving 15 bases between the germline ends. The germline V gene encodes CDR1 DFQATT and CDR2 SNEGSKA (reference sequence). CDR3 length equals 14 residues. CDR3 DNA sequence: TGCAGTGCTAGGGCCCCTAATAAGGTCGGGGAGCTGTTTTTT. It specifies CSARAPNKVGELFF.

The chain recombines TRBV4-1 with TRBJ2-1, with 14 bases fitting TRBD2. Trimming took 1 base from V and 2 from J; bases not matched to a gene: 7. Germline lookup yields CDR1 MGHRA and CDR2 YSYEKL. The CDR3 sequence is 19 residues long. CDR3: CASSQGFGLAGGTYNEQFF. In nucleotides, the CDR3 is TGCGCCAGCAGCCAAGGTTTCGGACTAGCGGGAGGTACCTACAATGAGCAGTTCTTC.

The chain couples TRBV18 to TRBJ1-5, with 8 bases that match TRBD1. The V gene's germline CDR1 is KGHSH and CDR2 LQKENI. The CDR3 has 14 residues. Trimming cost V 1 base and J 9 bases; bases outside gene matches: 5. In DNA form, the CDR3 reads TGTGCCAGCTCACCACATCAGGGGGCGCCGCCCCAGCATTTT. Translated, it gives CASSPHQGAPPQHF. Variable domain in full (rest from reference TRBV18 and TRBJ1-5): NAGVMQNPRHLVRRRGQEARLRCSPMKGHSHVYWYRQLPEEGLKFMVYLQKENIIDESGMPKERFSAEFPKEGPSILRIQQVVRGDSAAYFCASSPHQGAPPQHFGDGTRLSIL.

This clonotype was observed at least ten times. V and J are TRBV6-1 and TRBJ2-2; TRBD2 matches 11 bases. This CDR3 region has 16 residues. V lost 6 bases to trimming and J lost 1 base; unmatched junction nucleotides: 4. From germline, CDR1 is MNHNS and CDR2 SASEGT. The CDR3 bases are TGTGCCAGCAGCCCCGGACTAGCGGGGAACACCGGGGAGCTGTTTTTT. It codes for CASSPGLAGNTGELFF.

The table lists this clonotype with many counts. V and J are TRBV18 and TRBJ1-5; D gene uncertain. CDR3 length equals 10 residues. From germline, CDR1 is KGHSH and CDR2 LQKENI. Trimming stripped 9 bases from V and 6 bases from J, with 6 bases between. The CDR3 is CARSGQPQHF. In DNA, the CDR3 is TGTGCCAGGTCGGGTCAGCCCCAGCATTTT.

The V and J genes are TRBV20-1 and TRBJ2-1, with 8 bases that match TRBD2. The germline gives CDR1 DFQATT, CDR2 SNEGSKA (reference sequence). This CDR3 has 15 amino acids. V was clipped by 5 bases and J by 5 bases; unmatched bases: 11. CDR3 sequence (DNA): TGCAGTGCTCCCAGGGGAGCGGGGGCACACAATGAGCAGTTCTTC. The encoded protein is CSAPRGAGAHNEQFF.

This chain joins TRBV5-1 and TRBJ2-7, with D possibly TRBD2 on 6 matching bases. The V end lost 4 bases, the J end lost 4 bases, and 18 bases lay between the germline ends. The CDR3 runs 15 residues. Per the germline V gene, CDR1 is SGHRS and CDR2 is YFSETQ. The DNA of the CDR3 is TGCGCCAGCAGCCCCCCATCGGGAGCCTTGTACGAGCAGTACTTC. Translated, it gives CASSPPSGALYEQYF.